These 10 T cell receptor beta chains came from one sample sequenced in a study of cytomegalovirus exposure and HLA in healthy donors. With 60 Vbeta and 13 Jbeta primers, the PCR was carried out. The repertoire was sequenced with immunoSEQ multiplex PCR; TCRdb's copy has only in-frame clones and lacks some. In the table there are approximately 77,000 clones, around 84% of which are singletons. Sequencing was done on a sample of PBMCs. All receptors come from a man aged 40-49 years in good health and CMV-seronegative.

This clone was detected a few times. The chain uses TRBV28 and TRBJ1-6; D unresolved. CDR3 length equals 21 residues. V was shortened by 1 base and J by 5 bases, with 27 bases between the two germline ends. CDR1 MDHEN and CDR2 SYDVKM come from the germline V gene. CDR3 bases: TGTGCCAGCAGTTTATCCGTCTACGACCCAGCTAGGCTCCTAAATAATTCACCCCTCCACTTT. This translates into CASSLSVYDPARLLNNSPLHF.

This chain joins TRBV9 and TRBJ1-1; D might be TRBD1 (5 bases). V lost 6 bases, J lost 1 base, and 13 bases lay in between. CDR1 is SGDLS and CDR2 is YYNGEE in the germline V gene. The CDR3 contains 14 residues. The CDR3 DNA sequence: TGTGCCAGCACCCTAGGGGCGAAGAACACTGAAGCTTTCTTT. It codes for CASTLGAKNTEAFF. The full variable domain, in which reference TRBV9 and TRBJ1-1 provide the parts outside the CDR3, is DSGVTQTPKHLITATGQRVTLRCSPRSGDLSVYWYQQSLDQGLQFLIQYYNGEERAKGNILERFSAQQFPDLHSELNLSSLELGDSALYFCASTLGAKNTEAFFGQGTRLTVV.

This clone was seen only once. In DNA form, the CDR3 reads TGTGCCAGCAGCTTAGTTGCGAGGGAAAAACTGTTTTTT. Its translation: CASSLVAREKLFF. The gene calls are TRBV7-8 and TRBJ1-4; D is unclear. The germline V gene encodes CDR1 SGHVS and CDR2 FQNEAQ. This CDR3 contains 13 residues. V lost 1 base and J 8 bases, leaving 8 bases between the germline ends.

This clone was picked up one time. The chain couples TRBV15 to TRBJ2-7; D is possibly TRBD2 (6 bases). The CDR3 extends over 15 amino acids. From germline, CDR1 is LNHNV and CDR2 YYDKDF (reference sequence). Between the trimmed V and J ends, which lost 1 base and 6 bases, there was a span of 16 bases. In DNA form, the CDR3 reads TGTGCCACCAGCAGAGGCACACTAGCACTCGGCGAGCAGTACTTC. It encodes CATSRGTLALGEQYF.

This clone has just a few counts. This chain's CDR3 is CASSLPGQGARGTTEAFF. The CDR3 coding sequence is TGTGCCAGCAGCTTGCCTGGACAGGGGGCTAGGGGTACGACTGAAGCTTTCTTT. The chain is built from TRBV5-6 and TRBJ1-1; 11 nucleotides line up with TRBD1. V lost 1 base, J lost 5 bases, and 13 bases stayed unmatched. This CDR3 has 18 amino acids. Germline CDR1 and CDR2: SGHDT and YYEEEE.

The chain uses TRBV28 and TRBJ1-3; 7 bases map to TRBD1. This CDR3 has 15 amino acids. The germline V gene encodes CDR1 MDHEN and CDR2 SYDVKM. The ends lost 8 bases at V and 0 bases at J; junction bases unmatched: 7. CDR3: CASAQGVSSGNTIYF. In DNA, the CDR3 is TGTGCCAGCGCCCAGGGGGTGAGCTCTGGAAACACCATATATTTT.

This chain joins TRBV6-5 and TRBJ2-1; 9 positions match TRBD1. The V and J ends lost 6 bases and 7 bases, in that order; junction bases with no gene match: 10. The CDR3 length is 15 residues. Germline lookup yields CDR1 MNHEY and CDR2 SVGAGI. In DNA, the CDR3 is TGTGCCAGCAGGGATCCCGGGACAGGGAGGAATGAGCAGTTCTTC. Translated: CASRDPGTGRNEQFF.

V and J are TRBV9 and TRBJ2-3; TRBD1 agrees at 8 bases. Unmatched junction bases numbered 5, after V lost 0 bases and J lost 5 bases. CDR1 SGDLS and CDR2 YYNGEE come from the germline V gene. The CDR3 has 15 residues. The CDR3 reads CASSVGDRLQDTQYF. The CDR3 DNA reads TGTGCCAGCAGCGTAGGGGACAGGCTCCAAGATACGCAGTATTTT. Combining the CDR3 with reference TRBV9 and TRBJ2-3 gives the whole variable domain DSGVTQTPKHLITATGQRVTLRCSPRSGDLSVYWYQQSLDQGLQFLIQYYNGEERAKGNILERFSAQQFPDLHSELNLSSLELGDSALYFCASSVGDRLQDTQYFGPGTRLTVL.

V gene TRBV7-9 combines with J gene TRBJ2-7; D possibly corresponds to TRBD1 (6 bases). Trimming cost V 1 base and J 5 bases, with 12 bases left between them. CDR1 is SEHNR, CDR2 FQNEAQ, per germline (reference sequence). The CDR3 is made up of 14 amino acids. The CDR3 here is CASSLGQGIDEQYF. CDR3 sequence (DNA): TGTGCCAGCAGCTTAGGTCAGGGGATTGACGAGCAGTACTTC.

CDR3 coding DNA: TGTGCCAGCAGGAGACAGGGACCGAACACTGAAGCTTTCTTT. Protein product: CASRRQGPNTEAFF. The chain couples TRBV6-5 to TRBJ1-1, with 7 bases that match TRBD1. Germline-derived CDR1 and CDR2 are MNHEY and SVGAGI. After removal of 6 bases from V and 1 base from J, the junction contained 5 bases not matched to a gene. The CDR3 has 14 amino acids.